These 30 T cell receptor beta chains were all obtained from the same sample, sequenced in a study of blood T cell repertoires in COVID-19. Sequencing was performed with immunoSEQ multiplex PCR; in TCRdb, only in-frame clones are kept and a portion is missing. The sample carries roughly 210,000 clones, roughly 84% recorded once. Sequencing was performed on PBMCs or T cells enriched from blood (not recorded which). The receptors shown here come from a young man in a cohort exposed to, infected with or recovered from COVID-19 (not recorded which).

The CDR3 region has the DNA TGTGCCAGCAGCCCCCAGGGGCGTTCCTACGAGCAGTACTTC. Translated: CASSPQGRSYEQYF. This rearrangement joins TRBV7-9 to TRBJ2-7, with D possibly matching TRBD1 (6 bases). With 5 bases removed from V and 1 base from J, the gap between germline ends came to 12 bases. Germline lookup yields CDR1 SEHNR and CDR2 FQNEAQ (reference sequence). The CDR3 runs to 14 residues.

CDR3 bases: TGTGCCAGCAGCCGGGAGGTGGGAGCCGTCACAGATACGCAGTATTTT. This sequence encodes CASSREVGAVTDTQYF. This sequence joins TRBV9 and TRBJ2-3; 7 positions agree with TRBD2. After removal of 4 bases from V and 2 bases from J, the junction contained 10 bases not matched to a gene. The length of the CDR3 is 16 residues. Germline CDR1 and CDR2: SGDLS and YYNGEE.

The chain is built from TRBV7-3 and TRBJ2-1, with TRBD2 matching over 9 bases. J lost 5 bases, V lost 10 bases, and 9 bases had no gene match. Germline lookup yields CDR1 SGHTA and CDR2 FQGTGA. This CDR3 is 14 amino acids long. CDR3 sequence: CATGPGLADNEQFF. CDR3 coding DNA: TGTGCCACCGGCCCGGGACTAGCCGACAATGAGCAGTTCTTC.

This chain joins TRBV28 and TRBJ2-3; no clear D. The CDR3 runs 15 residues. Germline loops: CDR1 MDHEN, CDR2 SYDVKM. V was clipped by 5 bases and J by 2 bases, with 14 bases between them. The CDR3 sequence: CASSPRKPTTDTQYF. For the CDR3, the DNA is TGTGCCAGCAGTCCGAGGAAGCCTACCACAGATACGCAGTATTTT.

This clone was counted between two and nine times. CDR3 in amino acids: CASSVGVGTTANEQFF. For the CDR3, the DNA is TGTGCCAGCAGCGTGGGGGTGGGGACTACCGCAAATGAGCAGTTCTTC. The genes are TRBV9 and TRBJ2-1; 7 nucleotides align to TRBD2. The CDR3 runs to 16 residues. Germline-derived CDR1 and CDR2 are SGDLS and YYNGEE. With 2 bases clipped from V and 7 bases from J, the junction kept 12 bases outside the gene matches.

CDR3 in amino acids: CASSLVGGEAFF. As DNA, the CDR3 is TGTGCCAGCAGTTTAGTAGGGGGTGAAGCTTTCTTT. V usage is TRBV28 and J usage is TRBJ1-1, with a weak D call TRBD1 (6 bases). The V end lost 2 bases, the J end lost 7 bases, and 8 bases lay between the germline ends. This CDR3 is 12 amino acids long. CDR1 is MDHEN, CDR2 SYDVKM, per germline.

The chain links TRBV5-1 to TRBJ2-1; TRBD2 matches 11 bases. Germline CDR1 SGHRS, CDR2 YFSETQ. This CDR3 region has 16 residues. Trimming removed 0 bases from V and 5 bases from J; junction bases left unmatched: 4. This chain's CDR3 is CASSLGLAGWNNEQFF. CDR3 DNA sequence: TGCGCCAGCAGCTTGGGACTAGCGGGATGGAACAATGAGCAGTTCTTC.

The rearrangement joins TRBV27 to TRBJ2-4; D perhaps matches TRBD2 (6 bases). This CDR3 is built from 17 residues. Germline CDR1 and CDR2: MNHEY and SMNVEV (reference sequence). Trimming stripped 2 bases from V and 2 bases from J, with 16 bases between. In DNA form, the CDR3 reads TGTGCCAGCAGTTTAGGGCGATCGCGGGGAACCAAAAACATTCAGTACTTC. Its protein is CASSLGRSRGTKNIQYF.

This rearrangement joins TRBV28 to TRBJ2-2; TRBD1 matches at 9 bases. Unmatched junction bases numbered 6, after V lost 6 bases and J lost 1 base. The CDR3 runs to 16 residues. Germline V CDR1 and CDR2: MDHEN, SYDVKM. The CDR3 protein is CASSPPGQGNTGELFF. The CDR3 DNA sequence: TGTGCCAGCAGCCCACCGGGACAGGGGAACACCGGGGAGCTGTTTTTT.

This clone was recorded at least ten times. The chain recombines TRBV25-1 with TRBJ2-1; 7 bases are shared with TRBD2. The CDR3 runs 15 residues. After removal of 3 bases from V and 3 bases from J, the junction contained 5 bases not matched to a gene. CDR1 MGHDK and CDR2 SYGVNS come from the germline V gene. CDR3 in amino acids: CASSEAQRDYNEQFF. The CDR3 DNA follows: TGTGCCAGCAGTGAGGCCCAGCGGGACTACAATGAGCAGTTCTTC.

The genes are TRBV5-4 and TRBJ2-4; D possibly corresponds to TRBD1 (5 bases). This CDR3 spans 16 amino acids. The V end was cut by 0 bases, the J end by 11 bases, with 21 bases between. Germline values: CDR1 SGHNT, CDR2 YYREEE (reference sequence). In DNA form, the CDR3 reads TGTGCCAGCAGCTTGGGGAGTCCGGGCGAAGGGGAAGTTCAGTACTTC. This encodes CASSLGSPGEGEVQYF.

The gene calls are TRBV7-2 and TRBJ1-5; 8 bases are a match to TRBD1. CDR3 length equals 12 residues. After removal of 1 base from V and 11 bases from J, the junction contained 1 base not matched to a gene. The germline gives CDR1 SGHTA, CDR2 FQGNSA. In nucleotides, the CDR3 is TGTGCCAGCAGCTTAGAACAGGGGGCCCAGCATTTT. Translating it yields CASSLEQGAQHF.

The V gene is TRBV2, the J gene TRBJ1-6; 8 nucleotides match TRBD1. The germline gives CDR1 SNHLY, CDR2 FYNNEI. Losses at the gene ends were 6 bases for V and 10 bases for J; bases not matched to a gene: 11. The CDR3 loop spans 15 amino acids. The CDR3 nucleotides are TGTGCCAGCAGAGCTTCGGACAGGGTTGGATCACCCCTCCACTTT. Its protein product is CASRASDRVGSPLHF.

The chain joins TRBV5-5 to TRBJ2-3; D perhaps matches TRBD1 (5 bases). Germline CDR1 and CDR2: SGHKS and YYEKEE (reference sequence). The CDR3 consists of 15 residues. V lost 4 bases and J 2 bases, leaving 14 bases between the germline ends. The CDR3 bases are TGTGCCAGCAGCCCAGGTACAGGATTCACAGATACGCAGTATTTT. The encoded protein is CASSPGTGFTDTQYF.

The CDR3 bases are TGTGCCAGCAGTTTATCTCCACTAGGTCGTGTCAGGGGGTACGAGCAGTACTTC. Its protein is CASSLSPLGRVRGYEQYF. V usage is TRBV28 and J usage is TRBJ2-7; TRBD1 matches at 7 bases. Germline CDR1 is MDHEN and CDR2 is SYDVKM. This CDR3 region has 18 residues. The J segment lost 4 bases and the V segment lost 1 base, leaving 16 bases of the junction unmatched.

J is TRBJ2-7 and V is TRBV28; 7 bases map to TRBD1. The germline V gene has CDR1 MDHEN and CDR2 SYDVKM. CDR3 length: 15 residues. J was trimmed by 7 bases and V by 2 bases; bases with no gene match: 11. The CDR3 DNA reads as TGTGCCAGCAGTTTAATCGACAGGGCTGGAAAAGAGCAGTACTTC. Its translation: CASSLIDRAGKEQYF.

This clone was seen only once. The chain has TRBV18 and TRBJ1-1; no clear D gene. CDR3 size: 13 residues. V was shortened by 3 bases and J by 1 base, with 6 bases between the two germline ends. Looked up from germline, CDR1 is KGHSH and CDR2 is LQKENI. CDR3 DNA sequence: TGTGCCAGCTCACCTAGTGGGAACACTGAAGCTTTCTTT. This codes for CASSPSGNTEAFF.

The chain is built from TRBV7-2 and TRBJ1-1; TRBD1 agrees at 7 bases. Trimming cost V 7 bases and J 10 bases; bases outside gene matches: 12. The CDR3 consists of 13 residues. Germline-derived CDR1 and CDR2 are SGHTA and FQGNSA. In nucleotides, the CDR3 is TGTGCCAGCAACCACAACAGGGGAGGTGGAGCTTTCTTT. Residues: CASNHNRGGGAFF.

This chain joins TRBV5-6 and TRBJ1-3, with 8 bases fitting TRBD1. Germline V CDR1 and CDR2: SGHDT, YYEEEE. The CDR3 sequence is 12 residues long. Trimming removed 5 bases from V and 7 bases from J; junction bases left unmatched: 2. CDR3 region: CASSYRGNTIYF. CDR3 DNA: TGTGCCAGCAGTTACAGGGGGAACACCATATATTTT.

The chain links TRBV5-5 to TRBJ1-1, with D uncertain. Per the germline V gene, CDR1 is SGHKS and CDR2 is YYEKEE (reference sequence). This CDR3 region has 13 residues. V lost 4 bases, J lost 1 base, and 8 bases lay in between. The CDR3 sequence: CASSTHKNTEAFF. Written as DNA, the CDR3 is TGTGCCAGCAGCACGCACAAGAACACTGAAGCTTTCTTT.

This chain uses TRBV19 with TRBJ1-2, with 8 bases lining up with TRBD1. After removal of 4 bases from V and 4 bases from J, the junction contained 5 bases not matched to a gene. The germline gives CDR1 LNHDA, CDR2 SQIVND (reference sequence). CDR3 length: 14 residues. The CDR3 nucleotides read TGTGCCAGTAGTACGCAGGACAGGGCCTATGGCTACACCTTC. Translation: CASSTQDRAYGYTF.

The V gene is TRBV11-2, the J gene TRBJ2-1; 9 nucleotides agree with TRBD2. The germline gives CDR1 SGHAT, CDR2 FQNNGV. This CDR3 region has 15 residues. The junction had 6 bases not matched to a gene; V was cut back by 3 bases and J by 6 bases. The DNA of the CDR3 is TGTGCCAGCAGCTTTCCCGGGACTAGCTCCAATGAGCAGTTCTTC. Translated: CASSFPGTSSNEQFF.

The CDR3 here is CASRRDRGNTGELFF. The CDR3 nucleotides are TGTGCCAGCAGGAGGGACAGGGGGAACACCGGGGAGCTGTTTTTT. V gene TRBV28 combines with J gene TRBJ2-2, with 10 nucleotides matching TRBD1. J lost 1 base, V lost 6 bases, and 2 bases had no gene match. Germline V gene data show CDR1 as MDHEN and CDR2 as SYDVKM. The CDR3 is made up of 15 amino acids.

This rearrangement joins TRBV28 to TRBJ1-2; D remains ambiguous. Per germline, CDR1 MDHEN and CDR2 SYDVKM. This CDR3 has 13 residues. Trimming pared 3 bases from V and 2 bases from J, leaving 7 bases between. The CDR3 is CASSLGKNYGYTF. The CDR3 coding sequence is TGTGCCAGCAGTTTGGGCAAAAACTATGGCTACACCTTC.

This chain uses TRBV7-3 with TRBJ2-2; 10 bases map to TRBD2. After removal of 5 bases from V and 0 bases from J, the junction contained 6 bases not matched to a gene. The CDR3 is 17 residues long. The germline V gene encodes CDR1 SGHTA and CDR2 FQGTGA. The DNA for the CDR3 is TGTGCCAGCAGCCCGCGAGCGGGAGGGGCGAACACCGGGGAGCTGTTTTTT. It yields the protein CASSPRAGGANTGELFF.

V and J are TRBV9 and TRBJ2-3; 7 bases agree with TRBD1. The germline CDR1 and CDR2 sequences are SGDLS and YYNGEE. The V segment lost 2 bases and the J segment 3 bases; nucleotides outside the gene matches: 9. This CDR3 is 16 amino acids long. The CDR3 reads CASSVDSRGWTDTQYF. CDR3 nucleotides: TGTGCCAGCAGCGTGGACTCCAGGGGGTGGACAGATACGCAGTATTTT.

This clone was found once. The V and J genes are TRBV9 and TRBJ2-1, with 13 nucleotides matching TRBD2. The CDR3 length is 15 residues. Per germline, CDR1 SGDLS and CDR2 YYNGEE. The junction had 2 bases not matched to a gene; V was cut back by 0 bases and J by 8 bases. The CDR3 DNA follows: TGTGCCAGCAGCGTAGGGACTAGCGGGAGCGATGAGCAGTTCTTC. Its protein is CASSVGTSGSDEQFF.

This chain uses TRBV7-9 with TRBJ2-1; the D gene is possibly TRBD1 (6 bases). CDR3 length: 18 amino acids. V lost 4 bases to trimming and J lost 5 bases, with 24 bases between them. The V gene's germline CDR1 is SEHNR and CDR2 FQNEAQ (reference sequence). The CDR3 DNA follows: TGTGCCAGCAGCTCTTCGGTCTGGGGGCAACATTCGCACAATGAGCAGTTCTTC. Translating gives CASSSSVWGQHSHNEQFF. The variable domain in full, with the rest retrieved from reference TRBV7-9 and TRBJ2-1, is DTGVSQNPRHKITKRGQNVTFRCDPISEHNRLYWYRQTLGQGPEFLTYFQNEAQLEKSRLLSDRFSAERPKGSFSTLEIQRTEQGDSAMYLCASSSSVWGQHSHNEQFFGPGTRLTVL.

The rearrangement links TRBV15 to TRBJ2-4; TRBD1 aligns across 9 bases. With V trimmed by 5 bases and J by 9 bases, 8 bases remained unmatched. Germline CDR1 is LNHNV and CDR2 is YYDKDF (reference sequence). The CDR3 length is 14 residues. The CDR3 is CATSGRTGVVIQYF. The DNA for the CDR3 is TGTGCCACCAGCGGCAGGACAGGGGTGGTCATTCAGTACTTC.

V and J are TRBV5-5 and TRBJ1-1; TRBD1 agrees at 7 bases. Germline V gene data show CDR1 as SGHKS and CDR2 as YYEKEE (reference sequence). The trim removed 0 bases at V and 2 bases at J, leaving 7 bases unmatched. The CDR3 totals 16 residues. CDR3 residues: CASSLEGRGVNTEAFF. The CDR3 DNA follows: TGTGCCAGCAGCTTGGAGGGCAGGGGGGTTAACACTGAAGCTTTCTTT.